The sequence of this TCR beta chain was determined in a study of lung T cells in sarcoidosis with Löfgren's syndrome. This clonotype was found many times. TCRdb redid the calling of the reads with MiXCR, one entry per CDR3 protein. This table has fewer than 80,000 distinct CDR3 sequences, around 21% appearing once. Trimming removed 4 bases from V and 6 bases from J, with 14 bases in between. This CDR3 has 14 residues. CDR1 and CDR2 from the germline V gene are SGHNT and YYREEE (reference sequence). The sample consisted of CD4+ T cells from PBMCs. The receptor's source is a human donor with sarcoidosis (Löfgren's syndrome or another form), or a control subject (not recorded which). The chain combines TRBV5-4 with TRBJ2-1; TRBD2 might be the D (6 bases). CDR3 residues: CASSRDTSTNEQFF. DNA for the CDR3: TGTGCCAGCAGCCGGGATACTAGCACCAATGAGCAGTTCTTC.